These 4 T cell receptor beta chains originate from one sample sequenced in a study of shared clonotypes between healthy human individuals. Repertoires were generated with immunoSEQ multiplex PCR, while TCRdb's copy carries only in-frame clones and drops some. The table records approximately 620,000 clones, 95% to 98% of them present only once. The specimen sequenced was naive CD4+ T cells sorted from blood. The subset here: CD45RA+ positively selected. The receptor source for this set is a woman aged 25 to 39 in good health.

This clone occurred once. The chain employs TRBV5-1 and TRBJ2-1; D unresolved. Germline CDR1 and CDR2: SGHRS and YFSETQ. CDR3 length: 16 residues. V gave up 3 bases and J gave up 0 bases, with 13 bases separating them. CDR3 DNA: TGCGCCAGCAGCTGGTCGCCAGCGAGCTCCTACAATGAGCAGTTCTTC. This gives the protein CASSWSPASSYNEQFF.

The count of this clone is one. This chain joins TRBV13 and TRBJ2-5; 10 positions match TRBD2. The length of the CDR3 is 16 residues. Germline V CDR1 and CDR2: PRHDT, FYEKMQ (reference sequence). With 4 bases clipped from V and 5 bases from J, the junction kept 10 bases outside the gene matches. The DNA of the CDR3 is TGTGCCAGCAGCTCCAGGGGTAGCGGGAGGTCGGAGACCCAGTACTTC. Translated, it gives CASSSRGSGRSETQYF. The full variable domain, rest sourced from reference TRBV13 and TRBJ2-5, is AAGVIQSPRHLIKEKRETATLKCYPIPRHDTVYWYQQGPGQDPQFLISFYEKMQSDKGSIPDRFSAQQFSDYHSELNMSSLELGDSALYFCASSSRGSGRSETQYFGPGTRLLVL.

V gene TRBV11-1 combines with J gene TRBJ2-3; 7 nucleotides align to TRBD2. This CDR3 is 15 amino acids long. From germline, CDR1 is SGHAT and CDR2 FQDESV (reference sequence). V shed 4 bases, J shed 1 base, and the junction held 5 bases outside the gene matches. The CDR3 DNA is TGTGCCAGCAGCTATAAAGCGGGACGCACAGATACGCAGTATTTT. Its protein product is CASSYKAGRTDTQYF. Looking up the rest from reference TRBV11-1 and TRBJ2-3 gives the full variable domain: EAEVAQSPRYKITEKSQAVAFWCDPISGHATLYWYRQILGQGPELLVQFQDESVVDDSQLPKDRFSAERLKGVDSTLKIQPAELGDSAMYLCASSYKAGRTDTQYFGPGTRLTVL.

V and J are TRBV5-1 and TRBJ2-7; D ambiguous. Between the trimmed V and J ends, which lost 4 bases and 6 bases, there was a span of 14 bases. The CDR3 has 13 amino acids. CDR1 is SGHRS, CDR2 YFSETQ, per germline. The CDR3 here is CASSPLGLGEQYF. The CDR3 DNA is TGCGCCAGCAGCCCCTTGGGCTTAGGCGAGCAGTACTTC.